This TCR beta chain emerged from a study of identical twins. Unique molecular identifiers were present on the cDNA, and a universal primer site came from template switching. TCRdb reprocessed the 5' RACE reads with MiXCR, giving one entry per CDR3 protein. The profile shows about 1.7 million distinct CDR3 sequences, about 30% of them singletons. This clonotype was seen only a few times. Antigen: not known. Study-wide points: Conclusions rested on cross-sectional statistics rather than following the same donors.

The sequencing sample was made of cord blood. The receptor was derived from a newborn girl in good health.

The CDR3 DNA follows: TGCGCCAGCAGTGAGTCCGGACTAGCGACCTACGAGCAGTACTTC. Residues: CASSESGLATYEQYF. V and J are TRBV10-2 and TRBJ2-7, with 9 bases that match TRBD2. This CDR3 is built from 15 residues. The J segment lost 2 bases and the V segment lost 0 bases, leaving 2 bases of the junction unmatched. Per germline, CDR1 WSHSY and CDR2 SAAADI.